This T cell receptor (beta chain) was profiled in a study of cytomegalovirus exposure and HLA in healthy donors. Across the study: A previous analysis identified about 110 million unique TCR beta sequences derived from 180 million or so T cells.

PCR involved 60 Vbeta and 13 Jbeta primers. TCRdb's table, derived via immunoSEQ multiplex PCR, lists solely in-frame clones and lacks some. The table shows more than 250,000 clones, with around 90% occurring only once. V lost 0 bases, J lost 2 bases, and 13 bases stayed unmatched. The CDR3 is 21 residues long. Germline V lookup: CDR1 SGHRS, CDR2 YFSETQ. The TCR comes from a woman aged 18-29 years in good health and CMV-seronegative. The chain couples TRBV5-1 to TRBJ2-1; TRBD2 aligns across 14 bases. The sample taken for sequencing was PBMCs. Here the CDR3 DNA reads TGCGCCAGCAGCTTGGCCGGAGAGGGGACTAGCGGGAGACGGACCTACAATGAGCAGTTCTTC. Its protein product is CASSLAGEGTSGRRTYNEQFF.